The 3 T cell receptor beta chains in this list originate from one sample, sequenced in a study of cytomegalovirus exposure and HLA in healthy donors. 13 Jbeta primers and 60 Vbeta primers were used for the PCR. Method: immunoSEQ multiplex PCR; TCRdb's copy keeps in-frame clones and lacks some. The sample records some 140,000 clones, roughly 74% being singletons. Sequenced sample: PBMCs. The receptors here all came from a man aged 18 to 35 in good health and CMV-seronegative.

CDR3 in DNA: TGTGCCAGCAGCCGTCGACAGGGGGAAGGAGAGACCCAGTACTTC. This codes for CASSRRQGEGETQYF. This chain links TRBV7-3 with TRBJ2-5, with TRBD1 matching 9 bases. There are 15 residues in the CDR3. CDR1 is SGHTA, CDR2 FQGTGA, per germline. The trim removed 5 bases at V and 4 bases at J, leaving 8 bases unmatched.

Only a few counts were recorded for this clone. The chain combines TRBV7-3 with TRBJ2-3; 12 bases are a match to TRBD2. V shed 5 bases and J 0 bases; nucleotides not matched to a gene: 12. Germline V gene data show CDR1 as SGHTA and CDR2 as FQGTGA. The CDR3 is 19 residues long. Here the CDR3 DNA reads TGTGCCAGCAGCCAAGATCCAACTAGCGGGGGGCCAAGCACAGATACGCAGTATTTT. It yields the protein CASSQDPTSGGPSTDTQYF.

The rearrangement uses TRBV27 and TRBJ2-1; 10 nucleotides align to TRBD2. The ends lost 6 bases at V and 4 bases at J; junction bases unmatched: 6. Germline CDR1 MNHEY, CDR2 SMNVEV (reference sequence). The CDR3 sequence is 15 residues long. The CDR3 bases are TGTGCCAGCAGCCGCACTAGCGGGGCTTACAATGAGCAGTTCTTC. Its translation is CASSRTSGAYNEQFF.